Each of the 5 T cell receptor beta chains below was sequenced from the same sample in a study of low-dose radiotherapy and immunotherapy resistance in tumors (dated by TCRdb to between 2021 and 2024). This sample was sequenced with an Illumina HiSeq 2500. First-strand cDNA was synthesized with Superscript III and a set of TRAV- and TRBV-specific primers, covering both TCRalpha and TCRbeta chains. TCRs were amplified with Phusion for around 21 PCR cycles, with a constant-region primer paired with the adapter attached to the V primers. TCRdb reprocessing: public reads trimmed at Q25 with fastp, clones called with MiXCR, in-frame beta chains kept. Rows merge per CDR3 protein into single entries with the most common DNA and genes. Here the sample has 65,000 to 90,000 distinct CDR3 sequences; 15% to 20% occur a single time. Of the sample, 5% to 7% falls within the top ten clones. The time point label for this specimen denotes: before trial treatment.

The material sequenced was PBMCs, taken before treatment. The receptors stem from a male donor with prostate cancer.

This clonotype was seen many times. V gene TRBV4-2 combines with J gene TRBJ1-6; no clear D gene. V was trimmed by 0 bases and J by 0 bases, leaving 9 bases between them. This CDR3 has 17 amino acids. Per germline, CDR1 LGHNA and CDR2 YNFKEQ. CDR3 DNA: TGTGCCAGCAGCCAAGAAAGTTTTAGCTCCTATAATTCACCCCTCCACTTT. Translating gives CASSQESFSSYNSPLHF.

About this clonotype: Only one base separates this from a far larger clonotype, so it likely reflects a read error. This chain uses TRBV13 with TRBJ2-4; 8 bases align to TRBD1. The ends lost 8 bases at V and 6 bases at J; junction bases unmatched: 15. In germline, CDR1 is PRHDT, CDR2 FYEKMQ (reference sequence). This CDR3 contains 16 residues. CDR3 protein: CASGSEGQGIGNIQYF. The CDR3 region has the DNA TGTGCCAGCGGCTCGGAAGGACAGGGTATTGGAAACATTCAGTACTTC.

This clonotype occurred many times. This CDR3 is CASSYSNPRAQYF. The CDR3 region has the DNA TGTGCCAGCAGTTACTCGAACCCAAGGGCCCAGTACTTC. The J gene is TRBJ2-5, the V gene TRBV6-5; D is uncertain. In germline, CDR1 is MNHEY, CDR2 SVGAGI. Trimming stripped 0 bases from V and 9 bases from J, with 11 bases between. The CDR3 runs to 13 residues.

This clonotype was seen at least ten times. The J gene is TRBJ1-2, the V gene TRBV6-6, with D unclear. The germline CDR1 and CDR2 sequences are MNHNY and SVGAGI (reference sequence). This CDR3 has 14 residues. V was shortened by 2 bases and J by 4 bases, with 11 bases between the two germline ends. The CDR3: CASSYGRGLYGYTF. CDR3 coding DNA: TGTGCCAGCAGTTACGGTAGAGGCCTCTATGGCTACACCTTC.

This clonotype was counted at least ten times. CDR3 loop: CASSQVTTEAFF. In DNA, the CDR3 is TGTGCCAGCAGCCAAGTGACAACTGAAGCTTTCTTT. The V gene is TRBV4-2, the J gene TRBJ1-1; D is unresolved. Deletions cut 1 base from V and 5 bases from J, with 5 bases between. CDR1 LGHNA and CDR2 YNFKEQ come from the germline V gene. The CDR3 length is 12 residues.